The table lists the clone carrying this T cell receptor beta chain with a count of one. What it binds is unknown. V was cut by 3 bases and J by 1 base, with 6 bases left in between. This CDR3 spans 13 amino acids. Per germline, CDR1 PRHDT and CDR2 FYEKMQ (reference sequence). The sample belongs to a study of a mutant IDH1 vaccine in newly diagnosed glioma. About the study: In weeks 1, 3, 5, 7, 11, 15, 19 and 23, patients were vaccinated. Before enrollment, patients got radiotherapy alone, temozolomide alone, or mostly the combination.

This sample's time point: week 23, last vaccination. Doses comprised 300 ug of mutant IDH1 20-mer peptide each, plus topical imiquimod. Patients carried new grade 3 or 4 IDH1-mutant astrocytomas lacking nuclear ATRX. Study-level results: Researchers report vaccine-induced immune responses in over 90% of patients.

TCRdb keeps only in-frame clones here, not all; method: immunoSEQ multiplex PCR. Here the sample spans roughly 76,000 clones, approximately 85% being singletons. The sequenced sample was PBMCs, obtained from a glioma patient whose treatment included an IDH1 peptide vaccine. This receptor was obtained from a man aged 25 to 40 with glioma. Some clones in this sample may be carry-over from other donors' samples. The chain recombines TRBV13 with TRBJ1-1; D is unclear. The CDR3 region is CASSFGQNTEAFF. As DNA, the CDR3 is TGTGCCAGCAGCTTTGGCCAGAACACTGAAGCTTTCTTT.